This passage covers 18 T cell receptor beta chains from one sample sequenced in a study of metastatic and nonmetastatic thyroid tumors. No treatment had been given to any patient before thyroid surgery. MiXCR re-clonotyped the PCR reads for TCRdb. The data contain about 92,000 clones, 15% of them singletons. Sequencing was carried out using blood. The receptors stem from a female donor with papillary thyroid cancer or a benign thyroid nodule (not recorded which). Some clones in this sample may be carry-over from other donors' samples.

The sample holds a few counts of this clone. Possible read error: a much larger clone is one base away. V and J are TRBV7-3 and TRBJ2-1, with TRBD2 matching over 11 bases. Germline CDR1 SGHTA, CDR2 FQGTGA. This CDR3 contains 15 residues. CDR3 nucleotides: TGTGCCAGCAGCTCTGGGACTAGCGGCTACAATGAGCAGTCCTTC. Translated: CASSSGTSGYNEQSF.

Of note for this clone: A much larger clone lies one base from this, so it may be a read error. This chain uses TRBV5-1 with TRBJ2-3; TRBD1 agrees at 8 bases. The V segment lost 0 bases and the J segment 3 bases; nucleotides outside the gene matches: 12. This CDR3 has 18 residues. CDR1 and CDR2 from the germline V gene are SGHRS and YFSETQ. CDR3 protein: CASSLGPPTGVATDTQYF. Here the CDR3 DNA reads TGCGCCAGCAGCTTGGGGCCTCCGACAGGGGTTGCAACAGATACGCAGTATTTT.

This clone was found many times. The DNA of the CDR3 is TGTGCCAGCAGCCAAGTCCCGGGGCTCGGAAACACCATATATTTT. Translation: CASSQVPGLGNTIYF. The chain employs TRBV4-2 and TRBJ1-3; possible D gene TRBD1, 5 bases. CDR1 is LGHNA and CDR2 is YNFKEQ in the germline V gene. V lost 1 base to trimming and J lost 4 bases, with 11 bases between them. This CDR3 is 15 amino acids long.

This clone was seen ten or more times. The V gene is TRBV4-1, the J gene TRBJ2-7, with D unresolved. The CDR3 has 15 residues. Germline CDR1 is MGHRA and CDR2 is YSYEKL. Trimming removed 0 bases at V and 2 bases at J, with 11 bases between. The CDR3: CASSQERVSTYEQYF. The CDR3 region has the DNA TGCGCCAGCAGCCAAGAAAGGGTCTCTACCTACGAGCAGTACTTC.

This clone has a count of ten or more. The chain is built from TRBV5-1 and TRBJ1-4, with 8 nucleotides matching TRBD1. This CDR3 has 16 residues. Looked up from germline, CDR1 is SGHRS and CDR2 is YFSETQ. V was clipped by 0 bases and J by 8 bases; unmatched bases: 9. The CDR3 reads CASSLGTGIYKEKLFF. The CDR3 DNA follows: TGCGCCAGCAGCTTGGGGACAGGGATCTATAAAGAAAAACTGTTTTTT. Combining the CDR3 with reference TRBV5-1 and TRBJ1-4 gives the whole variable domain KAGVTQTPRYLIKTRGQQVTLSCSPISGHRSVSWYQQTPGQGLQFLFEYFSETQRNKGNFPGRFSGRQFSNSRSEMNVSTLELGDSALYLCASSLGTGIYKEKLFFGSGTQLSVL.

Notes on this clone: This sequence may be a read error, since a much larger clone differs from it by one base. The sample holds other DNA sequences that translate to the same CDR3. This rearrangement joins TRBV6-1 to TRBJ2-3; 7 bases are a match to TRBD2. Germline CDR1 MNHNS, CDR2 SASEGT. The length of the CDR3 is 13 residues. CDR3 amino acids: CASTLADTDTQYF. The CDR3, as DNA: TGTGCCAGCACCCTAGCGGACACAGATACACAGTATTTT.

This clone has more than one count but fewer than ten. V and J are TRBV29-1 and TRBJ2-3; no clear D gene. The CDR3 is made up of 14 amino acids. Trimming took 4 bases from V and 2 from J, leaving 13 bases between them. Germline V lookup: CDR1 SQVTM, CDR2 ANQGSEA. Here the CDR3 DNA reads TGCAGCGTTGTCACCTTGGGTTTCACAGATACGCAGTATTTT. This codes for CSVVTLGFTDTQYF.

This clone was seen many times. This chain connects TRBV27 to TRBJ1-2; TRBD1 might be the D (5 bases). Trimming shortened V by 0 bases and J by 3 bases, and 11 bases separated the two germline ends. The germline CDR1 and CDR2 sequences are MNHEY and SMNVEV (reference sequence). The CDR3 runs to 15 residues. The CDR3, as DNA: TGTGCCAGCAGTTTATCGATAGGGGAATACTATGGCTACACCTTC. It encodes CASSLSIGEYYGYTF.

This clone appeared a few times. One end of the junction fails to match germline, which may point to a read error. V is TRBV28 and J is TRBJ2-3; the match to TRBD1 covers 7 bases. The germline CDR1 and CDR2 sequences are MDHEN and SYDVKM. CDR3 length: 16 amino acids. The CDR3 is CASSPQSTGSLITHYF. CDR3 sequence (DNA): TGTGCCAGCAGTCCCCAATCGACAGGGAGTCTGATCACGCATTATTTT.

There are many counts of this clone. The chain links TRBV5-5 to TRBJ2-7; D is uncertain. Germline CDR1 is SGHKS and CDR2 is YYEKEE (reference sequence). The CDR3 contains 14 residues. V shed 4 bases and J shed 3 bases, with 14 bases lying between them. In nucleotides, the CDR3 is TGTGCCAGCAGCACGTCTCTGGGCCGCTACGAGCAGTACTTC. It yields the protein CASSTSLGRYEQYF.

This clone was observed many times. This chain uses TRBV18 with TRBJ1-6, with 10 bases fitting TRBD1. The germline V gene encodes CDR1 KGHSH and CDR2 LQKENI. Trimming cost V 1 base and J 1 base; bases outside gene matches: 4. The CDR3 spans 18 residues. CDR3 coding DNA: TGTGCCAGCTCACCACTCCGGGGACAGGGGTCCTATAATTCACCCCTCCACTTT. This sequence encodes CASSPLRGQGSYNSPLHF.

This clone was seen more than once but under ten times. The sample holds other DNA sequences that translate to the same CDR3. This chain joins TRBV20-1 and TRBJ2-5; D may be TRBD2 (6 bases). Trimming took off 6 bases at V and 4 bases at J, with 24 bases between the two ends. The length of the CDR3 is 16 residues. Germline V lookup: CDR1 DFQATT, CDR2 SNEGSKA (reference sequence). The CDR3 DNA is TGCAGTGCGAGGAGGAGGCTAAGGAGGGTTGGAGAGACCCAGTACTTC. Encoded protein: CSARRRLRRVGETQYF.

With regard to this clone: A much larger clone lies a single base off, so this may be a read error. The chain uses TRBV12-3 or TRBV12-4 and TRBJ2-2, with D perhaps TRBD1 (6 bases). The CDR3 has 15 amino acids. The V gene lost 6 bases and the J gene lost 0 bases, with 11 bases spanning the gap. The CDR3 sequence: CASRPGQTNTGELFF. The CDR3 nucleotides are TGTGCCAGCAGACCCGGACAGACGAACACCGGGGAGCTGTTTTTT.

This clone occurred many times. This chain joins TRBV3-1 and TRBJ1-2; D ambiguous. The CDR3 has 13 amino acids. Germline V gives CDR1 LGHDT, CDR2 YNNKEL (reference sequence). V was trimmed by 0 bases and J by 4 bases, leaving 6 bases between them. The CDR3 DNA reads TGTGCCAGCAGCCAAGACGGATTCTATGGCTACACCTTC. As protein: CASSQDGFYGYTF. Full variable domain (missing parts from reference TRBV3-1 and TRBJ1-2): DTAVSQTPKYLVTQMGNDKSIKCEQNLGHDTMYWYKQDSKKFLKIMFSYNNKELIINETVPNRFSPKSPDKAHLNLHINSLELGDSAVYFCASSQDGFYGYTFGSGTRLTVV.

This clone has ten or more counts. The J gene is TRBJ1-5, the V gene TRBV20-1; 9 nucleotides line up with TRBD1. This CDR3 comprises 19 residues. CDR1 is DFQATT and CDR2 is SNEGSKA in the germline V gene (reference sequence). V shed 0 bases, J shed 2 bases, and the junction held 14 bases outside the gene matches. The CDR3 region is CSARDLAGQGKGGNQPQHF. In DNA, the CDR3 is TGCAGTGCTAGAGATCTTGCCGGACAGGGGAAAGGAGGCAATCAGCCCCAGCATTTT.

This clone was picked up a small number of times. A much bigger clone sits one base away, suggesting this may be a read error. The chain's CDR3 is CASSPRQGETDTQYF. CDR3 nucleotide sequence: TGTGCCAGCAGCCCGAGACAGGGGGAAACAGATACGCAGTATTTT. The V gene is TRBV11-1, the J gene TRBJ2-3; TRBD1 aligns across 9 bases. J gave up 3 bases and V 5 bases, and 6 bases lay outside the gene matches. The CDR3 totals 15 residues. The V gene's germline CDR1 is SGHAT and CDR2 FQDESV (reference sequence).

In this sample, this clone turned up many times. V gene TRBV10-1 combines with J gene TRBJ1-1; weak D call: TRBD1 (6 bases). Germline CDR1 reads WNHNN; CDR2 reads SYGVQD (reference sequence). The CDR3 sequence is 14 residues long. Trimming cost V 5 bases and J 1 base, with 11 bases left between them. This CDR3 reads CASSSDRRNTEAFF. CDR3 sequence (DNA): TGCGCCAGCAGTAGCGACAGGCGGAACACTGAAGCTTTCTTT.

Ten or more counts support this clone. The chain has TRBV4-2 and TRBJ1-1; D call uncertain. Trimming pared 0 bases from V and 5 bases from J, leaving 7 bases between. The CDR3 totals 13 residues. The germline CDR1 and CDR2 sequences are LGHNA and YNFKEQ. CDR3 sequence: CASSQDGRTEAFF. CDR3 bases: TGTGCCAGCAGCCAAGACGGCAGGACTGAAGCTTTCTTT.